The 23 T cell receptor beta chains below come from one sample, sequenced in a study of cytomegalovirus exposure and HLA in healthy donors. PCR was performed using 60 Vbeta and 13 Jbeta primers. The data were produced by immunoSEQ multiplex PCR, yet TCRdb's version contains in-frame clones alone and is incomplete. Of roughly 140,000 clones listed, approximately 83% are singletons. The sample was PBMCs. The receptors were sampled from a woman between 40 and 50 years old in good health and CMV-seronegative.

The chain employs TRBV7-9 and TRBJ2-1; TRBD2 aligns across 7 bases. The germline CDR1 and CDR2 sequences are SEHNR and FQNEAQ (reference sequence). Losses at the gene ends were 4 bases for V and 4 bases for J; bases not matched to a gene: 19. The CDR3 runs to 19 residues. This CDR3 reads CASSSQRRGIAGHYNEQFF. CDR3 nucleotides: TGTGCCAGCAGCTCCCAACGACGGGGGATAGCGGGCCATTACAATGAGCAGTTCTTC. The complete variable domain, with remaining parts taken from reference TRBV7-9 and TRBJ2-1, reads DTGVSQNPRHKITKRGQNVTFRCDPISEHNRLYWYRQTLGQGPEFLTYFQNEAQLEKSRLLSDRFSAERPKGSFSTLEIQRTEQGDSAMYLCASSSQRRGIAGHYNEQFFGPGTRLTVL.

The V call is TRBV5-4, the J call TRBJ1-2, with D possibly matching TRBD1 (5 bases). The CDR3 contains 14 residues. Trimming took off 0 bases at V and 5 bases at J, with 11 bases between the two ends. CDR1 is SGHNT, CDR2 YYREEE, per germline (reference sequence). In nucleotides, the CDR3 is TGTGCCAGCAGCTTGGCCGTCAGGGAATATGGCTACACCTTC. Translated, it gives CASSLAVREYGYTF.

This clone has only a few counts. J is TRBJ2-3 and V is TRBV19; TRBD1 matches 10 bases. CDR1 is LNHDA, CDR2 SQIVND, per germline (reference sequence). V lost 9 bases, J lost 4 bases, and 4 bases stayed unmatched. The CDR3 covers 13 residues. The CDR3 spells CASRDRGADTQYF. CDR3 bases: TGTGCCAGCCGGGACAGGGGCGCAGATACGCAGTATTTT.

This clone was counted once. Other DNA sequences from this sample encode an identical CDR3 as well. J is TRBJ1-1 and V is TRBV29-1; 9 bases are a match to TRBD1. Unmatched junction bases numbered 7, after V lost 5 bases and J lost 6 bases. The CDR3 has 13 amino acids. The V gene's germline CDR1 is SQVTM and CDR2 ANQGSEA. The CDR3 reads CSVCLQGAAEAFF. In DNA form, the CDR3 reads TGCAGCGTTTGTTTACAGGGGGCGGCTGAAGCTTTCTTT.

The genes are TRBV2 and TRBJ1-5, with TRBD1 matching 7 bases. Per germline, CDR1 SNHLY and CDR2 FYNNEI. This CDR3 has 14 residues. Trimming at V came to 9 bases and at J to 1 base, leaving 6 bases not matched to a gene. Here the CDR3 DNA reads TGTGCCAGTGGACAGGCGTCGAGCAATCAGCCCCAGCATTTT. It is translated as CASGQASSNQPQHF.

This chain connects TRBV18 to TRBJ1-4, with 11 nucleotides matching TRBD1. CDR3 size: 16 residues. V was pared by 4 bases and J by 7 bases, with 8 bases of the junction left unmatched. Looked up from germline, CDR1 is KGHSH and CDR2 is LQKENI. CDR3 nucleotide sequence: TGTGCCAGCTCACGCGGGACAGGGGGTAAAGGTGAAAAACTGTTTTTT. Translation: CASSRGTGGKGEKLFF.

The chain uses TRBV6-1 and TRBJ1-2; TRBD1 aligns across 8 bases. Germline CDR1 and CDR2: MNHNS and SASEGT. The CDR3 consists of 12 residues. V lost 8 bases and J lost 4; bases outside the gene matches: 3. The CDR3 loop is CASGQGRYGYTF. The CDR3 coding sequence is TGTGCCAGCGGACAGGGACGCTATGGCTACACCTTC.

The chain has TRBV7-9 and TRBJ2-1; 8 nucleotides match TRBD2. The length of the CDR3 is 14 residues. Germline-derived CDR1 and CDR2 are SEHNR and FQNEAQ (reference sequence). CDR3 loop: CANGGGYSYNEQFF. DNA for the CDR3: TGTGCTAACGGGGGGGGCTACTCCTACAATGAGCAGTTCTTC.

This sequence joins TRBV5-1 and TRBJ2-5; 8 nucleotides match TRBD1. CDR1 SGHRS and CDR2 YFSETQ come from the germline V gene. Trimming at V came to 4 bases and at J to 5 bases, leaving 10 bases not matched to a gene. This CDR3 comprises 15 residues. CDR3 bases: TGCGCCAGCAGCCTACGCAGGGGGCTGCCGGAGACCCAGTACTTC. Its translation: CASSLRRGLPETQYF.

This clone appeared a single time. The J gene is TRBJ2-1, the V gene TRBV9; D gene uncertain. There are 15 residues in the CDR3. The germline V and J ends were trimmed by 0 bases and 1 base, with 8 bases remaining between them. CDR1 SGDLS and CDR2 YYNGEE come from the germline V gene. The CDR3 protein is CASSVESLSYNEQFF. CDR3 nucleotides: TGTGCCAGCAGCGTAGAGTCCCTATCCTACAATGAGCAGTTCTTC.

The CDR3: CASSPDGDSTEAFF. The DNA of the CDR3 is TGCGCCAGCAGCCCAGACGGGGATTCGACTGAAGCTTTCTTT. V is TRBV5-1 and J is TRBJ1-1; D is unresolved. CDR3 length: 14 amino acids. The V and J ends lost 4 bases and 5 bases respectively, with 15 bases between them. Looked up from germline, CDR1 is SGHRS and CDR2 is YFSETQ.

DNA for the CDR3: TGTGCCAGCTCACCCCCGGGATCTTATTTGAACACTGAAGCTTTCTTT. This translates into CASSPPGSYLNTEAFF. The V call is TRBV18, the J call TRBJ1-1; D ambiguous. Trimming took off 3 bases at V and 0 bases at J, with 14 bases between the two ends. Per the germline V gene, CDR1 is KGHSH and CDR2 is LQKENI. CDR3 length equals 16 residues.

The chain has TRBV28 and TRBJ1-5, with D unresolved. This CDR3 is built from 15 residues. With 8 bases removed from V and 0 bases from J, the gap between germline ends came to 14 bases. Per the germline V gene, CDR1 is MDHEN and CDR2 is SYDVKM. This CDR3 is CASSPGWASNQPQHF. The CDR3 DNA sequence: TGTGCCAGCTCCCCGGGGTGGGCTAGCAATCAGCCCCAGCATTTT.

The J gene is TRBJ1-2, the V gene TRBV5-4; D uncertain. CDR1 and CDR2 (germline): SGHNT, YYREEE (reference sequence). Trimming stripped 1 base from V and 2 bases from J, with 9 bases between. This CDR3 region has 14 residues. CDR3 nucleotides: TGTGCCAGCAGCTTGTCGGTCCCAAACTATGGCTACACCTTC. This gives the protein CASSLSVPNYGYTF.

The chain joins TRBV5-4 to TRBJ2-3, with 12 positions matching TRBD2. Germline CDR1 is SGHNT and CDR2 is YYREEE (reference sequence). The CDR3 length is 16 residues. V shed 3 bases, J shed 2 bases, and the junction held 4 bases outside the gene matches. CDR3 region: CASSYWTSGATDTQYF. The CDR3 nucleotides read TGTGCCAGCAGCTACTGGACTAGCGGGGCCACAGATACGCAGTATTTT.

This clone was observed a handful of times. The V gene is TRBV30, the J gene TRBJ1-4; 10 bases are a match to TRBD1. V lost 3 bases to trimming and J lost 7 bases; unmatched junction nucleotides: 5. The CDR3 spans 14 residues. Germline values: CDR1 GTSNPN, CDR2 SVGIG (reference sequence). CDR3 region: CAWRGQGQIEKLFF. For the CDR3, the DNA is TGTGCCTGGAGGGGACAGGGGCAGATTGAAAAACTGTTTTTT.

This sequence joins TRBV23-1 and TRBJ1-2; D perhaps matches TRBD1 (5 bases). TRBV23-1 is treated as an ORF (open reading frame) with a function not yet certain. This CDR3 is built from 15 residues. Trimming pared 3 bases from V and 2 bases from J, leaving 13 bases between. This chain's CDR3 is CASSQAQVLNYGYTF. The CDR3 nucleotides are TGCGCCAGCAGTCAGGCACAGGTTTTAAACTATGGCTACACCTTC.

This chain uses TRBV10-2 with TRBJ2-7; D may be TRBD1 (6 bases). This CDR3 is built from 12 residues. V was clipped by 8 bases and J by 2 bases, with 10 bases between them. Germline assignment: CDR1 WSHSY and CDR2 SAAADI. CDR3 sequence: CASQGYPYEQYF. DNA of the CDR3: TGCGCCAGCCAGGGGTACCCCTACGAGCAGTACTTC.

This chain uses TRBV5-5 with TRBJ1-2, with D perhaps matching TRBD1 (5 bases). The CDR3 has 15 amino acids. Germline V lookup: CDR1 SGHKS, CDR2 YYEKEE (reference sequence). The germline V and J ends were trimmed by 0 bases and 4 bases, with 13 bases remaining between them. CDR3 DNA: TGTGCCAGCAGCTTGGCCTCTGACAGTTTCTATGGCTACACCTTC. Translation: CASSLASDSFYGYTF.

The gene calls are TRBV28 and TRBJ1-3; D gene ambiguous. The germline gives CDR1 MDHEN, CDR2 SYDVKM. The CDR3 spans 13 residues. V was trimmed by 6 bases and J by 0 bases, leaving 6 bases between them. In DNA, the CDR3 is TGTGCCAGCAGGCGCCACTCTGGAAACACCATATATTTT. Translating it yields CASRRHSGNTIYF.

J is TRBJ2-1 and V is TRBV10-3; 11 bases are a match to TRBD1. The V gene end was trimmed by 6 bases and the J gene end by 2 bases; junction bases not matched to a gene: 9. The germline CDR1 and CDR2 sequences are ENHRY and SYGVKD. The CDR3 covers 17 residues. CDR3 sequence: CAIRTSGQGAAYNEQFF. In DNA form, the CDR3 reads TGTGCCATCAGGACCTCAGGACAGGGGGCTGCCTACAATGAGCAGTTCTTC.

The CDR3 DNA reads TGTGCCAGCAGCCAAGGAGGGAATCGCTACAATGAGCAGTTCTTC. Translation gives CASSQGGNRYNEQFF. V usage is TRBV4-2 and J usage is TRBJ2-1, with D possibly being TRBD2 (5 bases). Germline lookup yields CDR1 LGHNA and CDR2 YNFKEQ. The CDR3 sequence is 15 residues long. Trimming pared 1 base from V and 3 bases from J, leaving 10 bases between.

The chain couples TRBV4-2 to TRBJ1-4; 8 bases line up with TRBD1. This CDR3 has 15 amino acids. Germline CDR1 LGHNA, CDR2 YNFKEQ. V shed 4 bases, J shed 6 bases, and the junction held 7 bases outside the gene matches. CDR3: CASSPVQGDHEKLFF. The CDR3 bases are TGTGCCAGCAGCCCCGTACAGGGGGATCATGAAAAACTGTTTTTT.